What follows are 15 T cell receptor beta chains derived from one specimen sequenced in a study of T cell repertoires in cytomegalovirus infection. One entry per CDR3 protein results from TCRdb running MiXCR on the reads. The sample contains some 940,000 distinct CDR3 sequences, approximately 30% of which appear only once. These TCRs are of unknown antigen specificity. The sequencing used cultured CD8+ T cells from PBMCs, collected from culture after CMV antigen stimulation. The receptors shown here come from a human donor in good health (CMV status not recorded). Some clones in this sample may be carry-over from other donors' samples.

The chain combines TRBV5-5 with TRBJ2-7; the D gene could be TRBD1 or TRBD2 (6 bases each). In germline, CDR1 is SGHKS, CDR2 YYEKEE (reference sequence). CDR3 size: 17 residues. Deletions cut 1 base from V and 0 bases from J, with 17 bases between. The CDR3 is CASSLNLRGHSSYEQYF. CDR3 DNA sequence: TGTGCCAGCAGCTTGAATCTCCGGGGGCACTCCTCCTACGAGCAGTACTTC.

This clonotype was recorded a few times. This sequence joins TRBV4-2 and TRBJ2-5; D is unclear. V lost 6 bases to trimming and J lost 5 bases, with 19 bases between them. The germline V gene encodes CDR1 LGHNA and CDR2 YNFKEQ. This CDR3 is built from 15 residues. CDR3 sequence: CASSREDASRETQYF. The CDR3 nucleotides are TGTGCCAGCAGTAGAGAGGACGCTTCTCGGGAGACCCAGTACTTC.

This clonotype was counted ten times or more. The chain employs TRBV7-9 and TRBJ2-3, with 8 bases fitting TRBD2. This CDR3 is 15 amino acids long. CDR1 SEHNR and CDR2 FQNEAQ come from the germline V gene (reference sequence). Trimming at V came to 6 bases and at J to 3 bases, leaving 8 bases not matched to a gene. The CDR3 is CASRYGGAATDTQYF. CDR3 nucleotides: TGTGCCAGCAGGTACGGGGGGGCCGCAACAGATACGCAGTATTTT. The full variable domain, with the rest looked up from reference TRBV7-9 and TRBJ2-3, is DTGVSQNPRHKITKRGQNVTFRCDPISEHNRLYWYRQTLGQGPEFLTYFQNEAQLEKSRLLSDRFSAERPKGSFSTLEIQRTEQGDSAMYLCASRYGGAATDTQYFGPGTRLTVL.

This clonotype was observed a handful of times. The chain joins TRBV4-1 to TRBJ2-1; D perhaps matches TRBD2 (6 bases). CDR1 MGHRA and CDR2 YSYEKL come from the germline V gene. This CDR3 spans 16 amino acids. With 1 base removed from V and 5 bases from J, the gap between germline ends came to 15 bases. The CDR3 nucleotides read TGCGCCAGCAGCCAAGGGTCAAGCGGGCCTAACAATGAGCAGTTCTTC. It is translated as CASSQGSSGPNNEQFF.

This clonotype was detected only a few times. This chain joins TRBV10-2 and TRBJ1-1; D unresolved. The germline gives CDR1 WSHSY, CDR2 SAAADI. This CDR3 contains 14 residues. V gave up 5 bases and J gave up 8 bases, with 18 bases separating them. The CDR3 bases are TGCGCCAGCAGTCCTGAGGGCGGGCTGGGAGAAGCTTTCTTT. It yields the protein CASSPEGGLGEAFF.

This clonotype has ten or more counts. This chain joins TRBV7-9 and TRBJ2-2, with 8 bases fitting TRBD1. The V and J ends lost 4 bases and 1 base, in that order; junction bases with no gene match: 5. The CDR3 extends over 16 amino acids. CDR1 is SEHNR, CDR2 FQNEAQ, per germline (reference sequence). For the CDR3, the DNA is TGTGCCAGCAGCTCCACCGGGACAGGGAACACCGGGGAGCTGTTTTTT. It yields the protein CASSSTGTGNTGELFF.

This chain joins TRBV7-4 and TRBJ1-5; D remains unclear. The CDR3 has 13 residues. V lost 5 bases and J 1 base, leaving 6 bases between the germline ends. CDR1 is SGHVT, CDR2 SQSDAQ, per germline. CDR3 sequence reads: CASSGHSNQPQHF. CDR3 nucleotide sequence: TGTGCCAGCAGCGGCCACAGCAATCAGCCCCAGCATTTT.

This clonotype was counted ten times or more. The CDR3 spells CASSWTGIHGAKNIQYF. DNA for the CDR3: TGTGCCAGCAGCTGGACAGGGATACACGGTGCCAAAAACATTCAGTACTTC. The J gene is TRBJ2-4, the V gene TRBV7-2; 8 bases match TRBD1. Germline CDR1 is SGHTA and CDR2 is FQGNSA. V trimming: 4 bases; J trimming: 1 base; junction bases outside the gene matches: 9. The CDR3 extends over 17 amino acids.

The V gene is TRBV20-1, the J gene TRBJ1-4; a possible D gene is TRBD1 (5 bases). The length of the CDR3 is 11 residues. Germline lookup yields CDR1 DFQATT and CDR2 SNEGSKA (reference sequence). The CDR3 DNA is TGCAGCGCACTGGGGCTCGAAAAACTGTTTTTT. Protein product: CSALGLEKLFF.

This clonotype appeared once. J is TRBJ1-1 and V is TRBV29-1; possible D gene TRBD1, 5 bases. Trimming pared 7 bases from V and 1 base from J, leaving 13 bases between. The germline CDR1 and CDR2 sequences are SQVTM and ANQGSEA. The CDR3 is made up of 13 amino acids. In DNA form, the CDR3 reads TGCAGCGCCGAAAGGCAGGGGAACACTGAAGCTTTCTTT. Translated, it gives CSAERQGNTEAFF.

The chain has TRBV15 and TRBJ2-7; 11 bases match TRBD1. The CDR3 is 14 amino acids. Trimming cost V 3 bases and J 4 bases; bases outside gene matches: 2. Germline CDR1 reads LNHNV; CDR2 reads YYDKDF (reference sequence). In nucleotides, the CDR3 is TGTGCCACCAGCAGGGACAGGGGGCAATACGAGCAGTACTTC. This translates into CATSRDRGQYEQYF.

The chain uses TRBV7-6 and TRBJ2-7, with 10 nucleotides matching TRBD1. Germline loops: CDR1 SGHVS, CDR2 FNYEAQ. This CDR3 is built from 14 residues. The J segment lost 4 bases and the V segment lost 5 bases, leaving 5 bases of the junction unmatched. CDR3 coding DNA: TGTGCCAGCAGCGTCGGACAGGGGGATTACGAGCAGTACTTC. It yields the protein CASSVGQGDYEQYF.

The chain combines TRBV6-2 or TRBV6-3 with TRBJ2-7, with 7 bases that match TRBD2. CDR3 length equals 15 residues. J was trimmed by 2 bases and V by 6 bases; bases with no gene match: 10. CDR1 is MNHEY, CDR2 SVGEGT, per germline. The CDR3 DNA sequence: TGTGCCAGCAGCCTAGCGGAGGGATGGGCCTACGAGCAGTACGTC. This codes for CASSLAEGWAYEQYV.

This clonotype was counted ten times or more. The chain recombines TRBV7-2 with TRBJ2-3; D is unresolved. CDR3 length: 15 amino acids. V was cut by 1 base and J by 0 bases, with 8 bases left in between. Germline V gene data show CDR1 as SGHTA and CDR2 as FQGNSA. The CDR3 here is CASSLGQFSTDTQYF. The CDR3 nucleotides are TGTGCCAGCAGCTTAGGCCAGTTCAGCACAGATACGCAGTATTTT.

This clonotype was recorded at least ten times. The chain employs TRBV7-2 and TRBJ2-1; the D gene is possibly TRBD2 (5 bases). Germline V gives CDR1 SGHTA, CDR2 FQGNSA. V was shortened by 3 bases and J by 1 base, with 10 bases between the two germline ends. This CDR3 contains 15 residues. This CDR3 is CASSFIANSYNEQFF. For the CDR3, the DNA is TGTGCCAGCAGCTTCATAGCGAATTCCTACAATGAGCAGTTCTTC. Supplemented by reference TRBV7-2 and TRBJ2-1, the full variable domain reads GAGVSQSPSNKVTEKGKDVELRCDPISGHTALYWYRQSLGQGLEFLIYFQGNSAPDKSGLPSDRFSAERTGGSVSTLTIQRTQQEDSAVYLCASSFIANSYNEQFFGPGTRLTVL.